This is a list of T cell receptor beta chains from one sample in a study of cytotoxic CD8 clonotypes in ibrutinib-treated CLL. Some clones are missing from TCRdb's copy, which holds only in-frame ones; the method was immunoSEQ multiplex PCR. The sample comprises 130,000 or so clones, under 90% of which are singletons, and around 3% rests with the top ten. The sample consisted of PBMCs, taken after 24 months of ibrutinib treatment. These receptors all come from a human donor with chronic lymphocytic leukemia. Both conserved end residues are part of each CDR3. A D gene is named only where the DNA matches it firmly. A row's size may be missing; if present it is once, few, many or a size class.

d_call	clone_size	v_call	j_call	cdr3_aa	cdr3_nt
-	few	TRBV2	TRBJ1-1	CASSASQGITEAFF	TGTGCCAGCAGTGCGTCCCAGGGGATCACTGAAGCTTTCTTT
TRBD1	once	TRBV7-2	TRBJ2-3	CASSQTGADTQYF	TGTGCCAGCAGCCAGACAGGGGCAGATACGCAGTATTTT
-	-	TRBV27	TRBJ2-5	CASSWGARETQYF	TGTGCCAGCAGTTGGGGGGCCCGGGAGACCCAGTACTTC
-	-	TRBV5-6	TRBJ1-1	CASSFLRTPHTEAFF	TGTGCCAGCAGCTTTCTAAGGACACCCCACACTGAAGCTTTCTTT
TRBD2	-	TRBV6-4	TRBJ2-7	CASTGREIFSYEQYF	TGTGCCAGCACCGGGAGGGAAATATTCTCCTACGAGCAGTACTTC
-	-	TRBV6-5	TRBJ2-7	CASRAGTYEQYF	TGTGCCAGCAGAGCCGGTACCTACGAGCAGTACTTC
TRBD1	-	TRBV18	TRBJ1-3	CASSRGQGASGNTIYF	TGTGCCAGCTCACGTGGACAGGGAGCCTCTGGAAACACCATATATTTT
-	-	TRBV7-2	TRBJ1-1	CASSLDSNTEAFF	TGTGCCAGCAGCTTGGACAGTAACACTGAAGCTTTCTTT
-	-	TRBV6-6	TRBJ1-1	CASRRSVNTEAFF	TGTGCCAGCAGGAGGAGCGTGAACACTGAAGCTTTCTTT
-	-	TRBV4-1	TRBJ2-5	CASSQDRVSQETQYF	TGCGCCAGCAGCCAAGATCGGGTTAGCCAAGAGACCCAGTACTTC
TRBD2	once	TRBV11-2	TRBJ2-7	CASSFGRGGPYEQYF	TGTGCCAGCAGCTTTGGGAGGGGAGGTCCATACGAGCAGTACTTC
-	-	TRBV9	TRBJ2-1	CASSPRVGDEQFF	TGTGCCAGCAGCCCGCGGGTTGGCGATGAGCAGTTCTTC
-	-	TRBV7-9	TRBJ1-1	CASSPAGFSRFEAFF	TGTGCCAGCAGCCCCGCGGGCTTTAGTAGGTTTGAAGCTTTCTTT
-	-	TRBV30	TRBJ2-3	CAWSVWAAADTQYF	TGTGCCTGGAGTGTTTGGGCAGCGGCAGATACGCAGTATTTT
TRBD1	-	TRBV5-6	TRBJ2-2	CASSLDTTGMTGELFF	TGTGCCAGCAGCCTGGATACGACAGGGATGACCGGGGAGCTGTTTTTT
-	-	TRBV6-4	TRBJ1-5	CASDHRTVNQPQHF	TGTGCCAGTGATCACCGGACAGTCAATCAGCCCCAGCATTTT
-	once	TRBV6-6	TRBJ2-3	CASRHGGEGTDTQYF	TGTGCCAGCAGGCACGGCGGGGAGGGCACAGATACGCAGTATTTT
TRBD1	-	TRBV6-6	TRBJ2-7	CASSQGDKGGHREQYF	TGTGCCAGCAGTCAGGGGGACAAGGGTGGGCATCGGGAGCAGTACTTC
TRBD1	-	TRBV19	TRBJ1-2	CASRRGQLYGYTF	TGTGCTTCTCGCCGGGGACAGCTCTATGGCTACACCTTC
TRBD1	-	TRBV15	TRBJ2-3	CATSRWRQGTDTQYF	TGTGCCACCAGCAGATGGCGACAGGGTACAGATACGCAGTATTTT
-	-	TRBV4-3	TRBJ2-7	CASSQEGRGEYEQYF	TGCGCCAGCAGCCAAGAGGGAAGGGGCGAGTACGAGCAGTACTTC
TRBD1	-	TRBV5-1	TRBJ1-2	CASSLARTGGDYGYTF	TGCGCCAGCAGCTTGGCCAGGACAGGTGGGGACTATGGCTACACCTTC
-	-	TRBV2	TRBJ1-5	CASSVGPASNQPQHF	TGTGCCAGCAGTGTCGGGCCGGCGAGCAATCAGCCCCAGCATTTT
-	-	TRBV11-2	TRBJ2-1	CASSLDQRVYNEQFF	TGTGCCAGCAGCTTAGATCAGCGAGTCTACAATGAGCAGTTCTTC
-	-	TRBV6-6	TRBJ1-6	CASGGGPALHF	TGTGCCAGCGGGGGGGGGCCAGCCCTCCACTTT
-	-	TRBV5-1	TRBJ1-3	CASSDQGANTIYF	TGCGCCAGCAGCGATCAGGGCGCAAACACCATATATTTT
-	-	TRBV28	TRBJ2-2	CASSLQNAGELFF	TGTGCCAGCAGTTTACAGAACGCCGGGGAGCTGTTTTTT
-	-	TRBV15	TRBJ2-7	CATSRDSSGSYEQYF	TGTGCCACCAGCAGAGATAGCAGCGGCTCCTACGAGCAGTACTTC
-	-	TRBV5-1	TRBJ2-5	CASSLRGQETQYF	TGCGCCAGCAGCTTGAGGGGTCAAGAGACCCAGTACTTC
TRBD1	-	TRBV6-1	TRBJ1-5	CASSAIGQDHQPQHF	TGTGCCAGCAGTGCCATCGGACAGGACCACCAGCCCCAGCATTTT
TRBD2	-	TRBV4-3	TRBJ2-7	CASSRGLAAAYEQYF	TGCGCCAGCAGCCGGGGACTAGCGGCAGCCTACGAGCAGTACTTC
TRBD2	-	TRBV7-2	TRBJ2-7	CASSKGTSGGASTYEQYF	TGTGCCAGCAGCAAAGGGACTAGCGGGGGGGCTTCCACCTACGAGCAGTACTTC
TRBD1	-	TRBV5-6	TRBJ1-1	CATLGGTGLSNTEAFF	TGTGCCACCCTAGGTGGGACAGGTTTATCGAACACTGAAGCTTTCTTT
TRBD1	-	TRBV7-6	TRBJ2-1	CASSLGGRWADANEQFF	TGTGCCAGCAGCCTAGGGGGCCGGTGGGCGGACGCTAATGAGCAGTTCTTC
-	once	TRBV6-5	TRBJ1-1	CASSYKAEAFF	TGTGCCAGCAGTTACAAGGCTGAAGCTTTCTTT
TRBD1	-	TRBV19	TRBJ1-6	CASSIGSGQTTLTLHF	TGTGCCAGTAGTATTGGATCGGGACAGACCACCCTCACCCTCCACTTT
-	-	TRBV7-9	TRBJ2-7	CASSPALSVYEQYF	TGTGCCAGCAGCCCAGCCTTATCCGTTTACGAGCAGTACTTC
-	once	TRBV7-2	TRBJ2-7	CASSSRGPINFYEQYF	TGTGCCAGCAGCTCCCGGGGACCGATAAACTTCTACGAGCAGTACTTC
-	-	TRBV4-3	TRBJ1-6	CASSQVGREPLHF	TGCGCCAGCAGCCAAGTGGGACGGGAACCCCTCCACTTT
-	-	TRBV7-6	TRBJ1-2	CASSPGRNYGYTF	TGTGCCAGCAGCCCGGGACGGAACTATGGCTACACCTTC
TRBD1	-	TRBV30	TRBJ1-5	CALGGGTVSAPQHF	TGTGCCCTTGGTGGCGGGACAGTCTCCGCTCCCCAGCATTTT
TRBD2	-	TRBV6-6	TRBJ2-1	CRAGGGYNEQFF	TGCCGCGCCGGCGGGGGGTACAATGAGCAGTTCTTC
-	-	TRBV9	TRBJ2-2	CASSVGVTGELFF	TGTGCCAGCAGCGTAGGGGTAACCGGGGAGCTGTTTTTT
-	-	TRBV7-2	TRBJ1-2	CASSLEGPADPRKYGYTF	TGTGCCAGCAGCTTAGAGGGGCCGGCGGACCCCCGAAAGTATGGCTACACCTTC
-	once	TRBV7-9	TRBJ1-2	CASSTRGTGAVGYGYTF	TGTGCCAGCAGCACCCGTGGCACCGGGGCCGTAGGCTATGGCTACACCTTC
TRBD1	-	TRBV19	TRBJ1-6	CASSPRTGLVDSPLHF	TGTGCCAGTAGTCCGCGGACAGGGTTAGTGGATTCACCCCTCCACTTT
TRBD1	-	TRBV7-2	TRBJ1-2	CASSAGTEEGGYTF	TGTGCCAGCAGCGCCGGGACAGAGGAAGGCGGCTACACCTTC
TRBD1	-	TRBV9	TRBJ1-4	CASSVGPGQNLATNEKLFF	TGTGCCAGCAGCGTAGGGCCGGGACAGAACCTAGCAACTAATGAAAAACTGTTTTTT
-	-	TRBV7-2	TRBJ2-3	CASSYVTDTQYF	TGTGCCAGCAGCTATGTAACAGATACGCAGTATTTT
-	-	TRBV27	TRBJ2-5	CASSRFRRDKETQYF	TGTGCCAGCAGCCGTTTCAGGCGGGATAAAGAGACCCAGTACTTC